The 8 T cell receptor beta chains reported below all come from one sample, sequenced in a study of blood T cells in healthy people across ages. With a J-beta primer mix and a sample-barcoded 5' primer, a second PCR ran about 7 to 11 cycles. From the 5' RACE reads, TCRdb called clonotypes with MiXCR, one entry per CDR3 protein. The sample lists 730,000 or so distinct CDR3 sequences, approximately 40% occurring once. The sequenced sample was blood. Every receptor here comes from a man older than 75 in good health.

The V and J genes are TRBV6-2 or TRBV6-3 and TRBJ2-1, with D possibly being TRBD2 (7 bases). This CDR3 has 13 residues. In germline, CDR1 is MNHEY, CDR2 SVGEGT. Trimming shortened V by 11 bases and J by 2 bases, and 13 bases separated the two germline ends. CDR3 amino acids: CAVEGGAYNEQFF. The CDR3 bases are TGTGCCGTCGAGGGGGGGGCCTACAATGAGCAGTTCTTC.

This clonotype turned up a few times. This chain joins TRBV6-2 or TRBV6-3 and TRBJ2-1, with D tentatively TRBD1 or TRBD2 (5 bases each). The CDR3 is 12 residues long. V was pared by 7 bases and J by 8 bases, with 12 bases between. Per the germline V gene, CDR1 is MNHEY and CDR2 is SVGEGT. CDR3: CASMGPWDEQFF. CDR3 nucleotides: TGTGCCAGCATGGGACCCTGGGATGAGCAGTTCTTC.

Many counts were recorded for this clonotype. The chain joins TRBV20-1 to TRBJ2-7; 12 positions agree with TRBD2. The CDR3 is 15 amino acids. With 0 bases clipped from V and 4 bases from J, the junction kept 4 bases outside the gene matches. The germline V gene has CDR1 DFQATT and CDR2 SNEGSKA (reference sequence). CDR3 amino acids: CSARDFGTSGYEQYF. The CDR3 nucleotides are TGCAGTGCTAGAGATTTCGGGACTAGCGGGTACGAGCAGTACTTC.

This clonotype was picked up one time. Its ends do not fully match the called genes, so a read error is possible. The chain's CDR3 is CASSQRTSGGTDTEYF. CDR3 in DNA: TGTGCCAGCAGTCAAAGGACTAGCGGGGGGACAGATACGGAGTATTTT. The chain employs TRBV12-3 or TRBV12-4 and TRBJ2-3; 14 bases are a match to TRBD2. This CDR3 has 16 residues.

This clonotype was counted a few times. The V and J genes are TRBV5-1 and TRBJ2-5, with D possibly TRBD2 on 6 matching bases. This CDR3 comprises 13 residues. Germline CDR1 SGHRS, CDR2 YFSETQ. V was shortened by 4 bases and J by 3 bases, with 10 bases between the two germline ends. The CDR3 spells CASSVRLEETQYF. The CDR3, as DNA: TGCGCCAGCAGCGTGAGACTAGAAGAGACCCAGTACTTC.

This clonotype was observed many times. The rearrangement links TRBV12-3 or TRBV12-4 to TRBJ2-1, with TRBD2 identical over 10 bases. This CDR3 is 15 amino acids long. J gave up 7 bases and V 5 bases, and 8 bases lay outside the gene matches. CDR3 sequence reads: CASSPSGGAWNEQFF. CDR3 in DNA: TGTGCCAGCAGTCCGAGCGGGGGGGCTTGGAATGAGCAGTTCTTC.

As to this clonotype: The junction does not match germline at one end; this may be a read error. The rearrangement joins TRBV7-2 to TRBJ2-7; D possibly corresponds to TRBD2 (5 bases). CDR3 length: 14 amino acids. The germline V gene encodes CDR1 SGHTA and CDR2 FQGNSA. The CDR3 nucleotides are TGTGCCAGCAGCCTAGTGGCTAGCTCCTGCGAGCAGTACTTC. Translated, it gives CASSLVASSCEQYF.

V usage is TRBV4-2 and J usage is TRBJ1-1; 10 bases agree with TRBD1. Germline loops: CDR1 LGHNA, CDR2 YNFKEQ. Germline trimming cut 4 bases from V and 5 bases from J; bases unmatched to any gene: 4. The CDR3 loop spans 14 amino acids. The CDR3 loop reads CASSRRTGGTEAFF. The CDR3 region has the DNA TGTGCCAGCAGCCGTCGGACAGGGGGAACTGAAGCTTTCTTT.